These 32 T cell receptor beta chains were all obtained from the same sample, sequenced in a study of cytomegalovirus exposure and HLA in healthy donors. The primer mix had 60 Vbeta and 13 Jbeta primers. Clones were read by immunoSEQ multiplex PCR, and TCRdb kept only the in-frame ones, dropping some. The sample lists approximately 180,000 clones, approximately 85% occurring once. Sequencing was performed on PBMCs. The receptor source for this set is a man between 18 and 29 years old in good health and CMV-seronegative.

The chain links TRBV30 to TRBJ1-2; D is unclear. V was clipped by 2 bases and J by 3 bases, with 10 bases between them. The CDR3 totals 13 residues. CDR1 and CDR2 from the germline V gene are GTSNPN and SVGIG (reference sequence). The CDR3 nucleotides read TGTGCCTGGAGTCTCCGCCGGGACTATGGCTACACCTTC. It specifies CAWSLRRDYGYTF.

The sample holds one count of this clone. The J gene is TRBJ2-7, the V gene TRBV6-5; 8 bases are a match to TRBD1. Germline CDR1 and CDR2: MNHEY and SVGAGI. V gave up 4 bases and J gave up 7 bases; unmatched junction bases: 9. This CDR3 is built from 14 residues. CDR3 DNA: TGTGCCAGCAGTTTCGACAGGGGCCCACGGGAGCAGTACTTC. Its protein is CASSFDRGPREQYF.

CDR3 protein: CASSGWASGNYEQYF. The CDR3, as DNA: TGTGCCAGTAGTGGTTGGGCTAGCGGGAACTACGAGCAGTACTTC. The V gene is TRBV19, the J gene TRBJ2-7, with 9 nucleotides matching TRBD2. The CDR3 length is 15 residues. Germline CDR1 LNHDA, CDR2 SQIVND (reference sequence). V was clipped by 5 bases and J by 3 bases; unmatched bases: 8. Complete variable domain (other parts from reference TRBV19 and TRBJ2-7): DGGITQSPKYLFRKEGQNVTLSCEQNLNHDAMYWYRQDPGQGLRLIYYSQIVNDFQKGDIAEGYSVSREKKESFPLTVTSAQKNPTAFYLCASSGWASGNYEQYFGPGTRLTVT.

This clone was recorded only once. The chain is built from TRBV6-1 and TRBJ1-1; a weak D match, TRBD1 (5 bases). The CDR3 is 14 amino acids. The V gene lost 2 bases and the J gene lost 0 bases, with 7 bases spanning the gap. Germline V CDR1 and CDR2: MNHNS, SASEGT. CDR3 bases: TGTGCCAGCAGTGAAAGGGGCATGAACACTGAAGCTTTCTTT. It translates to CASSERGMNTEAFF.

Here the CDR3 DNA reads TGTGCCGGAAAGCGGGGGAACACAGATACGCAGTATTTT. Translated: CAGKRGNTDTQYF. The chain is built from TRBV7-9 and TRBJ2-3, with 8 bases that match TRBD2. Germline CDR1 SEHNR, CDR2 FQNEAQ (reference sequence). J lost 2 bases, V lost 11 bases, and 6 bases had no gene match. There are 13 residues in the CDR3.

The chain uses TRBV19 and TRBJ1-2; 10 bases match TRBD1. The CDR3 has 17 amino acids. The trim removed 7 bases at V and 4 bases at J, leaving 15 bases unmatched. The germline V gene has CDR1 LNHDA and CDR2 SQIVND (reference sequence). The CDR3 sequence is CASIPGQGRSWSYGYTF. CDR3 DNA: TGTGCCAGTATCCCGGGACAGGGGAGGAGCTGGTCCTATGGCTACACCTTC.

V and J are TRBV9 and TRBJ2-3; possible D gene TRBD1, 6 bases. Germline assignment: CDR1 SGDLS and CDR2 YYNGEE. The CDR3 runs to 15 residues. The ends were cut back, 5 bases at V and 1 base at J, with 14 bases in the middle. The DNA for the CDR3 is TGTGCCAGCAGAGGGAAGGGGGATGGCACAGATACGCAGTATTTT. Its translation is CASRGKGDGTDTQYF.

This CDR3 is CASTARGQGPPYGYTF. The CDR3 nucleotides are TGTGCCAGCACCGCCAGGGGGCAGGGGCCTCCCTATGGCTACACCTTC. The genes are TRBV4-2 and TRBJ1-2, with 8 positions matching TRBD1. The germline V gene has CDR1 LGHNA and CDR2 YNFKEQ. The CDR3 covers 16 residues. The junction had 14 bases not matched to a gene; V was cut back by 7 bases and J by 4 bases.

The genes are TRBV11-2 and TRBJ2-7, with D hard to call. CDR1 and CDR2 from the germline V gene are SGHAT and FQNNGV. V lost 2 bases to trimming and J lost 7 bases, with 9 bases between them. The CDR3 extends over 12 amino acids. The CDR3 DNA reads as TGTGCCAGCAGCTTATCACAGCCTGAGCAGTACTTC. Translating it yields CASSLSQPEQYF.

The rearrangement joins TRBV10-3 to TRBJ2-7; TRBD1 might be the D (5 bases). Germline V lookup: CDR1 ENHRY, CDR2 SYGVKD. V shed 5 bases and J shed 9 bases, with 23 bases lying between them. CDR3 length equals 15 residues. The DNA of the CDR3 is TGTGCCATCAGTCTTAGAGGTGGGGCCCAAGGATGGCAGTACTTC. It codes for CAISLRGGAQGWQYF.

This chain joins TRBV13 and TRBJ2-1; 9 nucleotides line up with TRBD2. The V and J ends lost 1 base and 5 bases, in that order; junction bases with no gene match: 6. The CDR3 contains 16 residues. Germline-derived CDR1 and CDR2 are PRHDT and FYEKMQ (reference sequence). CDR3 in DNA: TGTGCCAGCAGCTTAGAGGTTGCTAGCGGGGACAATGAGCAGTTCTTC. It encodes CASSLEVASGDNEQFF.

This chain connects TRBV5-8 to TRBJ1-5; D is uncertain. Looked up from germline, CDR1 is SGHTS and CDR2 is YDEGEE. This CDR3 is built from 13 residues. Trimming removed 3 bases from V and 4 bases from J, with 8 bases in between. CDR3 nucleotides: TGTGCCAGCAGCTCGGGGAGGAATCAGCCCCAGCATTTT. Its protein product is CASSSGRNQPQHF.

CDR3 in amino acids: CASSLGTRPALDTQYF. The CDR3 DNA follows: TGTGCCAGCAGCCTCGGGACTAGACCCGCGTTGGATACGCAGTATTTT. The rearrangement uses TRBV5-4 and TRBJ2-3; 8 positions match TRBD2. Germline values: CDR1 SGHNT, CDR2 YYREEE (reference sequence). Unmatched junction bases numbered 13, after V lost 4 bases and J lost 6 bases. CDR3 length: 16 residues.

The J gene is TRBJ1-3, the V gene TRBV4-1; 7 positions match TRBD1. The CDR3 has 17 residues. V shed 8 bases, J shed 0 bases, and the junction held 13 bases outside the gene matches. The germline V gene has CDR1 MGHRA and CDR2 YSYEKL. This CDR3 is CASHAEGTAISGNTIYF. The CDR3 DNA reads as TGCGCCAGCCATGCCGAGGGGACAGCCATCTCTGGAAACACCATATATTTT.

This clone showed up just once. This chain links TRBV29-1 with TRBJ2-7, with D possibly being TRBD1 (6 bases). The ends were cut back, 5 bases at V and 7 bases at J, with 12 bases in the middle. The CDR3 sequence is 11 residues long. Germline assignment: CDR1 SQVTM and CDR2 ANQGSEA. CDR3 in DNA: TGCAGCGTTTCCGGGACAAAGGAGCAGTACTTC. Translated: CSVSGTKEQYF.

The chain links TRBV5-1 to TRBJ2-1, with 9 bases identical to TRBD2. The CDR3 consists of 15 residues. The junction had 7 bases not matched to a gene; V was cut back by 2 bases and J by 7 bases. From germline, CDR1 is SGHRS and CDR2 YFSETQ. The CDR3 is CASSFAREGPNEQFF. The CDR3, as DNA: TGCGCCAGCAGCTTTGCGCGGGAGGGCCCTAATGAGCAGTTCTTC.

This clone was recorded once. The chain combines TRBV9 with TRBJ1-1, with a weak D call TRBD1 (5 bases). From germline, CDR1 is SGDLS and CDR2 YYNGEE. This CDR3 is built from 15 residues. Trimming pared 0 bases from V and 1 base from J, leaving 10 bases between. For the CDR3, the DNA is TGTGCCAGCAGCGTAGTACGGGGGGGGAACACTGAAGCTTTCTTT. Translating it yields CASSVVRGGNTEAFF.

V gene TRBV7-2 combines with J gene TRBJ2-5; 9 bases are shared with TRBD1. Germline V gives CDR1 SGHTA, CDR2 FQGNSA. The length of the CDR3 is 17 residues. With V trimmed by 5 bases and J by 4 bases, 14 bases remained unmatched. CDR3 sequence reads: CASSRDSGTGSVETQYF. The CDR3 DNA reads TGTGCCAGCAGCCGCGACTCCGGGACAGGGAGCGTAGAGACCCAGTACTTC.

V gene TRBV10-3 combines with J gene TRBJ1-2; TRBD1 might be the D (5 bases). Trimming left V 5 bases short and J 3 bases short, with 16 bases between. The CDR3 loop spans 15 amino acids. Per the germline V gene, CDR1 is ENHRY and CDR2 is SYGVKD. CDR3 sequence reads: CAISLGLAPDYGYTF. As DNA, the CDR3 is TGTGCCATCAGTTTGGGACTCGCCCCCGACTATGGCTACACCTTC.

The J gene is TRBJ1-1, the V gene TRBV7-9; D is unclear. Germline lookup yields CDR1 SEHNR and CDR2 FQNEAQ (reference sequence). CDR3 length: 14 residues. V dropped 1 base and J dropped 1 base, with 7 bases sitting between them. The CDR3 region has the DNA TGTGCCAGCAGCTTAGAATATAAGAACACTGAAGCTTTCTTT. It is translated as CASSLEYKNTEAFF.

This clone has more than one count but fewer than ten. DNA for the CDR3: TGTGCCAGCAGCTTAGGGAGGAGCGGCGGCTACGAGCAGTACTTC. Translating gives CASSLGRSGGYEQYF. This chain links TRBV7-6 with TRBJ2-7, with a weak D call TRBD2 (5 bases). V dropped 1 base and J dropped 3 bases, with 13 bases sitting between them. CDR3 length: 15 residues. CDR1 and CDR2 from the germline V gene are SGHVS and FNYEAQ.

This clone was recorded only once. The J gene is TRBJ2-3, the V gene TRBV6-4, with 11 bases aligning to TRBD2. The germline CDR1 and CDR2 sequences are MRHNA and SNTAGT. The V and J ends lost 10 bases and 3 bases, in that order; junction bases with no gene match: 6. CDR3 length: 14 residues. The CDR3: CATARTSGTDTQYF. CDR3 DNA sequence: TGTGCCACCGCACGGACTAGCGGGACAGATACGCAGTATTTT.

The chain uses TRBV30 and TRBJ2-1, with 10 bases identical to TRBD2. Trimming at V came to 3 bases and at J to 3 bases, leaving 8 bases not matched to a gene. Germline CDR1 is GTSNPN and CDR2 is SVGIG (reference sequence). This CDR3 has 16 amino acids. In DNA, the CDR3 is TGTGCCTGGAGCGTAAGCGGGAGGGCCGTCTACAATGAGCAGTTCTTC. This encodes CAWSVSGRAVYNEQFF. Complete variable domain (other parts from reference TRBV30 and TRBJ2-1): SQTIHQWPATLVQPVGSPLSLECTVEGTSNPNLYWYRQAAGRGLQLLFYSVGIGQISSEVPQNLSASRPQDRQFILSSKKLLLSDSGFYLCAWSVSGRAVYNEQFFGPGTRLTVL.

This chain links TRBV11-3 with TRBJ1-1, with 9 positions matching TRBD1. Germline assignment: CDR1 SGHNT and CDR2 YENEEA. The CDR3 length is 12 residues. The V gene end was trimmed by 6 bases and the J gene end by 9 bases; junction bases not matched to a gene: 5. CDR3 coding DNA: TGTGCCAGCAGTTTCGGGACAGGGCAAGCTTTCTTT. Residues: CASSFGTGQAFF.

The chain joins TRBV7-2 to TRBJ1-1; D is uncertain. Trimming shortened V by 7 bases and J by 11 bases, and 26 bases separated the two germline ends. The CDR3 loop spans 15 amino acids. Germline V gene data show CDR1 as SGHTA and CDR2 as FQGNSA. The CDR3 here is CASTLVPSRTPGAFF. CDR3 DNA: TGTGCCAGCACCCTCGTTCCCTCCCGGACCCCGGGGGCTTTCTTT.

The CDR3 loop reads CASSHGQGNEQFF. The CDR3 DNA is TGCGCCAGCAGCCACGGACAGGGCAATGAGCAGTTCTTC. The chain uses TRBV5-1 and TRBJ2-1; TRBD1 matches at 8 bases. V was pared by 4 bases and J by 6 bases, with 3 bases of the junction left unmatched. Looked up from germline, CDR1 is SGHRS and CDR2 is YFSETQ. There are 13 residues in the CDR3.

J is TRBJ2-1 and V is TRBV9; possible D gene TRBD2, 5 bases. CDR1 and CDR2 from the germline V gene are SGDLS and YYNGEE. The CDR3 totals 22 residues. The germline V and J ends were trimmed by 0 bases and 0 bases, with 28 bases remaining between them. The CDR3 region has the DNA TGTGCCAGCAGCGTAGAAGGCAGTAGTAGGGTGGGGAAGCGGAGCTCCTACAATGAGCAGTTCTTC. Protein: CASSVEGSSRVGKRSSYNEQFF.

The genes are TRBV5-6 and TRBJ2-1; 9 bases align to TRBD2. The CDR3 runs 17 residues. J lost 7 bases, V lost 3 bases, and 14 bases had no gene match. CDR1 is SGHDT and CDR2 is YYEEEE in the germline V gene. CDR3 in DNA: TGTGCCAGCAGCTCCTTAGCGGGAGAGGGGGCAGAGAATGAGCAGTTCTTC. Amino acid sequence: CASSSLAGEGAENEQFF. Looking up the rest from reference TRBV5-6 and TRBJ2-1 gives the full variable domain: DAGVTQSPTHLIKTRGQQVTLRCSPKSGHDTVSWYQQALGQGPQFIFQYYEEEERQRGNFPDRFSGHQFPNYSSELNVNALLLGDSALYLCASSSLAGEGAENEQFFGPGTRLTVL.

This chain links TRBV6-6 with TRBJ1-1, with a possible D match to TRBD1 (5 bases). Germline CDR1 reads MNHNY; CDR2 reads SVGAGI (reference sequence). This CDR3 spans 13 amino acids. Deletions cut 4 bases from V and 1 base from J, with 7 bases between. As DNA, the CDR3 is TGTGCCAGCAGTTCCCAGGGGAACACTGAAGCTTTCTTT. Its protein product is CASSSQGNTEAFF.

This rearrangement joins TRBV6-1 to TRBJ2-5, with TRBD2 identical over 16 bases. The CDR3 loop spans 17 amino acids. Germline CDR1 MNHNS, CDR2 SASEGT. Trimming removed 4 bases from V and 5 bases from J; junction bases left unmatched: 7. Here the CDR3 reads CASSGGGLAGGLETQYF. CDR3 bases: TGTGCCAGCAGTGGAGGGGGACTAGCGGGAGGGTTGGAGACCCAGTACTTC.

The CDR3 reads CASSLRNEQFF. The CDR3 bases are TGTGCCAGCAGTCTTCGGAATGAGCAGTTCTTC. The chain couples TRBV28 to TRBJ2-1; no definite D call. Germline-derived CDR1 and CDR2 are MDHEN and SYDVKM. The CDR3 extends over 11 amino acids. V was trimmed by 5 bases and J by 7 bases, leaving 6 bases between them. Looking up the rest from reference TRBV28 and TRBJ2-1 gives the full variable domain: DVKVTQSSRYLVKRTGEKVFLECVQDMDHENMFWYRQDPGLGLRLIYFSYDVKMKEKGDIPEGYSVSREKKERFSLILESASTNQTSMYLCASSLRNEQFFGPGTRLTVL.

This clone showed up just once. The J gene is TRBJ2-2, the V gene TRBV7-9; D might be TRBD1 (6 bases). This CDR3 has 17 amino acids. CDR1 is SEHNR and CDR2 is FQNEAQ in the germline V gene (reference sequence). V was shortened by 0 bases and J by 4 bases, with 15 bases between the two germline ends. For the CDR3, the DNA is TGTGCCAGCAGCTTAGCGTTGGGGGCGCTTGGCACCGGGGAGCTGTTTTTT. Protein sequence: CASSLALGALGTGELFF.